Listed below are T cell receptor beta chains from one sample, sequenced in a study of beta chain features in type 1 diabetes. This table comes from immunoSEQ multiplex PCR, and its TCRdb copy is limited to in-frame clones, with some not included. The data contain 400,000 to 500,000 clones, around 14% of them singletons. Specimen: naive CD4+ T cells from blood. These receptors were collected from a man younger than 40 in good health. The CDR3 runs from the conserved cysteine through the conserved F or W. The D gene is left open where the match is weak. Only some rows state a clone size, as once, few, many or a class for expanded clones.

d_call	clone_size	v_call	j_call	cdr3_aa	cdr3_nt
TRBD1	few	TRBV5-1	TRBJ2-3	CASSRGQGRVTDTQYF	TGCGCCAGCAGCCGGGGACAGGGTCGGGTCACAGATACGCAGTATTTT
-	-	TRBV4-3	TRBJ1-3	CASSQDDRYGSGNTIYF	TGCGCCAGCAGCCAAGATGACCGTTACGGGTCTGGAAACACCATATATTTT
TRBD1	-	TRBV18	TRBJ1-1	CASSANTGDPEAFF	TGTGCCAGCTCAGCTAATACAGGGGACCCTGAAGCTTTCTTT
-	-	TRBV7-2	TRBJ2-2	CATTLGQRYTGELFF	TGTGCCACCACCCTGGGGCAGAGATACACCGGGGAGCTGTTTTTT
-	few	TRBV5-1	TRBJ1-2	CASSLAPHGYTF	TGCGCCAGCAGCTTGGCCCCACATGGCTACACCTTC
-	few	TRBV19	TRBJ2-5	CASSNDGETQYF	TGTGCCAGTAGTAACGATGGGGAGACCCAGTACTTC
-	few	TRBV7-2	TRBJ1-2	CATRQNYGYTF	TGTGCCACTAGACAGAACTATGGCTACACCTTC
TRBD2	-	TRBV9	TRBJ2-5	CASSPLGLEETQYF	TGTGCCAGCAGCCCACTGGGACTAGAAGAGACCCAGTACTTC
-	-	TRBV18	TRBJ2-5	CASSPPGTQETQYF	TGTGCCAGCAGCCCCCCGGGGACACAAGAGACCCAGTACTTC
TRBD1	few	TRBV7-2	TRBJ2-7	CASSRHTGGPRSYEQYF	TGTGCCAGCAGCCGTCACACAGGGGGGCCTCGCTCCTACGAGCAGTACTTC
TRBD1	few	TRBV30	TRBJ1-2	CAWRIGTGGNYGYTF	TGTGCCTGGAGAATCGGGACAGGGGGCAACTATGGCTACACCTTC
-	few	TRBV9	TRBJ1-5	CASSVAGVTDQPQHF	TGTGCCAGCAGCGTAGCTGGGGTGACTGATCAGCCCCAGCATTTT
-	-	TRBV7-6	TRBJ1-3	CASSLGTASSGNTIYF	TGTGCCAGCAGCTTAGGAACAGCCTCCTCTGGAAACACCATATATTTT
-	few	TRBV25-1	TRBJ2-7	CASSALEQYF	TGTGCCAGCAGTGCTCTCGAGCAGTACTTC
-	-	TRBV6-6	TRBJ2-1	CASSTGGEQFF	TGTGCCAGCAGTACTGGAGGGGAGCAGTTCTTC
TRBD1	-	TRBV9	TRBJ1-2	CASSAGQGFFNGGYTF	TGTGCCAGCAGTGCGGGACAGGGATTTTTTAATGGTGGCTACACCTTC
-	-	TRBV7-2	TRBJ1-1	CASSFGNRLNTEAFF	TGTGCCAGCAGCTTTGGTAACAGACTGAACACTGAAGCTTTCTTT
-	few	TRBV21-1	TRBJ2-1	CASPGKWRLHGTNEQFF	TGTGCCAGCCCAGGGAAATGGCGCTTACATGGGACCAATGAGCAGTTCTTC
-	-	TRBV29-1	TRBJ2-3	CSVEDFLRFPDTQYF	TGCAGCGTTGAAGATTTTCTCAGGTTCCCAGATACGCAGTATTTT
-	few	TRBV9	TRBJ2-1	CASSVDPEVSYNEQFF	TGTGCCAGCAGCGTAGATCCCGAGGTTTCCTACAATGAGCAGTTCTTC
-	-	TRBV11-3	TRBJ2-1	CASSLGGSTHNEQFF	TGTGCCAGCAGCTTAGGAGGTTCGACCCACAATGAGCAGTTCTTC
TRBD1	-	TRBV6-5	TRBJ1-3	CASGLTGTSGNTIYF	TGTGCCAGCGGCCTGACAGGGACGAGTGGAAACACCATATATTTT